These 22 T cell receptor beta chains share one sample of origin, sequenced in a study of T cells in Graves' hyperthyroidism and ophthalmopathy (dated by TCRdb to between 2017 and 2020). Libraries were constructed by multiplex PCR. The sequencing machine was an Illumina HiSeq 2000. TCR beta CDR3 regions were amplified from RNA transcripts. The first round of RT-PCR for the TCR CDR3 was performed with the HTBI primer set and the Qiagen OneStep RT-PCR kit. The public reads were run again by TCRdb, first through fastp at Q25 and then through MiXCR, and only productive beta chains were kept. Under each unique CDR3 protein, matching rows form one entry showing the most common genes and DNA. This sample is represented by almost 600,000 distinct CDR3 sequences; about 14% of them were singletons. The ten largest make up around 5.4% of the sample. The sample taken for sequencing was blood. These receptors were collected from a woman in her 30s with Graves' hyperthyroidism that later progressed to Graves' ophthalmopathy.

This clonotype came up many times. This chain uses TRBV6-5 with TRBJ2-7; D is unresolved. Trimming left V 0 bases short and J 0 bases short, with 9 bases between. The CDR3 spans 15 residues. Germline CDR1 and CDR2: MNHEY and SVGAGI. The CDR3 DNA sequence: TGTGCCAGCAGTTACTCGACCAGATCCTCCTACGAGCAGTACTTC. Translated: CASSYSTRSSYEQYF.

Of note for this clonotype: The final CDR3 position lacks the conserved phenylalanine or tryptophan, pointing to a likely read error. The V call is TRBV14, the J call TRBJ1-1; D call uncertain. The CDR3 length is 12 residues. Germline-derived CDR1 and CDR2 are SGHDN and FVKESK. Trimming left V 3 bases short and J 3 bases short, with 5 bases between. The CDR3 DNA is TGTGCCAGCAGCCAGGGCTACACTGAAGCTTTCTAT. Translated, it gives CASSQGYTEAFY.

This clonotype was counted between two and nine times. This chain uses TRBV12-3 or TRBV12-4 with TRBJ2-1, with D unclear. The length of the CDR3 is 13 residues. Trimming removed 5 bases from V and 8 bases from J, with 13 bases in between. This CDR3 reads CASSPFGLDEQFF. The CDR3 DNA is TGTGCCAGCAGTCCGTTTGGGCTGGATGAGCAGTTCTTC.

The rearrangement joins TRBV24-1 to TRBJ2-7, with TRBD2 matching over 13 bases. J lost 2 bases, V lost 4 bases, and 4 bases had no gene match. The CDR3 totals 16 residues. Germline V CDR1 and CDR2: KGHDR, SFDVKD. The CDR3, as DNA: TGTGCCACCAGTGAGCCGGGACTAGCGGGGCCCTACGAGCAGTACTTC. Translating it yields CATSEPGLAGPYEQYF.

This clonotype appeared many times. The rearrangement uses TRBV18 and TRBJ1-1, with no clear D. The length of the CDR3 is 13 residues. CDR1 is KGHSH, CDR2 LQKENI, per germline. Trimming took 3 bases from V and 6 from J, leaving 11 bases between them. For the CDR3, the DNA is TGTGCCAGCTCACCGATAGACGGACCTGAAGCTTTCTTT. Its protein product is CASSPIDGPEAFF.

This clonotype was seen ten or more times. The V and J genes are TRBV11-2 and TRBJ1-2; TRBD1 aligns across 7 bases. V was pared by 6 bases and J by 4 bases, with 8 bases of the junction left unmatched. The germline gives CDR1 SGHAT, CDR2 FQNNGV. The CDR3 runs to 14 residues. For the CDR3, the DNA is TGTGCCAGCAGTCAGGGGACAGCCCGCTATGGCTACACCTTC. It translates to CASSQGTARYGYTF.

This clonotype was seen only a few times. This chain joins TRBV5-6 and TRBJ2-3, with D possibly being TRBD1 (8 bases). V was trimmed by 3 bases and J by 4 bases, leaving 21 bases between them. The CDR3 is 17 amino acids. Germline CDR1 and CDR2: SGHDT and YYEEEE. The CDR3 coding sequence is TGTGCCAGCAGCTCTCTCTTGGACAGGGAGGGGCCAGATACGCAGTATTTT. Translating gives CASSSLLDREGPDTQYF.

This clonotype was recorded many times. This sequence joins TRBV5-1 and TRBJ1-2; a weak D match, TRBD1 (5 bases). The V end was cut by 6 bases, the J end by 4 bases, with 16 bases between. The CDR3 sequence is 14 residues long. Germline lookup yields CDR1 SGHRS and CDR2 YFSETQ. The CDR3 nucleotides are TGCGCCAGCAATAACGTCCCAGGGACCTATGGCTACACCTTC. Its protein product is CASNNVPGTYGYTF.

The chain has TRBV19 and TRBJ1-5; D not certain. There are 13 residues in the CDR3. V was clipped by 3 bases and J by 4 bases, with 7 bases between them. Germline V CDR1 and CDR2: LNHDA, SQIVND (reference sequence). The CDR3 coding sequence is TGTGCCAGTAGTATCCAGCGTAATCAGCCCCAGCATTTT. Its translation: CASSIQRNQPQHF.

This clonotype was recorded many times. The CDR3 sequence: CSATNPGAGNTEAFF. Here the CDR3 DNA reads TGCAGTGCTACCAACCCGGGGGCCGGGAACACTGAAGCTTTCTTT. The chain uses TRBV20-1 and TRBJ1-1, with a weak D call TRBD1 (6 bases). This CDR3 comprises 15 residues. Germline V gene sequence: CDR1 DFQATT, CDR2 SNEGSKA (reference sequence). Trimming took 4 bases from V and 1 from J, leaving 16 bases between them.

The sample holds many counts of this clonotype. The genes are TRBV7-2 and TRBJ2-1; 8 positions match TRBD2. J lost 4 bases, V lost 4 bases, and 9 bases had no gene match. The CDR3 length is 16 residues. CDR1 is SGHTA and CDR2 is FQGNSA in the germline V gene. CDR3 in DNA: TGTGCCAGCAGCTGGGGGGGCGGGAGGACATACAATGAGCAGTTCTTC. This encodes CASSWGGGRTYNEQFF.

This clonotype occurred many times. The CDR3 reads CASSLSENSPLHF. The CDR3 nucleotides are TGTGCCAGCAGTTTATCAGAGAATTCACCCCTCCACTTT. The chain combines TRBV12-3 or TRBV12-4 with TRBJ1-6; D is undetermined. Trimming removed 2 bases at V and 7 bases at J, with 6 bases between. This CDR3 is 13 amino acids long.

The sample holds many counts of this clonotype. The chain has TRBV7-2 and TRBJ1-5, with D unclear. The germline V and J ends were trimmed by 1 base and 6 bases, with 7 bases remaining between them. Looked up from germline, CDR1 is SGHTA and CDR2 is FQGNSA. This CDR3 region has 13 residues. The CDR3 DNA reads as TGTGCCAGCAGCTTAGGGTCAGGTCAGCCCCAGCATTTT. It translates to CASSLGSGQPQHF.

At least ten counts were recorded for this clonotype. This chain uses TRBV30 with TRBJ2-1, with TRBD1 identical over 7 bases. The CDR3 runs 12 residues. J gave up 9 bases and V 3 bases, and 5 bases lay outside the gene matches. Germline assignment: CDR1 GTSNPN and CDR2 SVGIG (reference sequence). The CDR3, as DNA: TGTGCCTGGAGCCAACAGGGGATTGAGCAGTTCTTC. Protein product: CAWSQQGIEQFF.

This clonotype occurred many times. The chain carries TRBV6-1 and TRBJ2-7, with TRBD2 as a possible D gene (6 bases). Trimming took 6 bases from V and 7 from J, leaving 22 bases between them. The germline CDR1 and CDR2 sequences are MNHNS and SASEGT. The CDR3 loop spans 15 amino acids. CDR3 in amino acids: CASRRNWDSPEEQYF. CDR3 sequence (DNA): TGTGCCAGCAGACGTAACTGGGACTCCCCTGAAGAGCAGTACTTC.

Many counts were recorded for this clonotype. The chain is built from TRBV12-3 or TRBV12-4 and TRBJ1-5; D is ambiguous. The V and J ends lost 3 bases and 3 bases respectively, with 15 bases between them. The CDR3 sequence is 16 residues long. The CDR3 nucleotides read TGTGCCAGCAGTTTCGAAAGGGCTCAAAACAATCAGCCCCAGCATTTT. Protein product: CASSFERAQNNQPQHF.

This clonotype showed up just once. The gene calls are TRBV30 and TRBJ1-3, with TRBD1 as a possible D gene (5 bases). The V gene's germline CDR1 is GTSNPN and CDR2 SVGIG (reference sequence). There are 17 residues in the CDR3. Deletions cut 6 bases from V and 0 bases from J, with 21 bases between. The chain's CDR3 is CACQPGRNQLSGNTIYF. As DNA, the CDR3 is TGTGCCTGCCAACCGGGACGGAACCAACTCTCTGGAAACACCATATATTTT.

The chain couples TRBV25-1 to TRBJ1-2, with 7 bases identical to TRBD1. Per germline, CDR1 MGHDK and CDR2 SYGVNS. This CDR3 spans 15 amino acids. V lost 2 bases and J lost 2; bases outside the gene matches: 5. CDR3 protein: CASSETGASNYGYTF. CDR3 nucleotides: TGTGCCAGCAGTGAAACAGGGGCCAGCAACTATGGCTACACCTTC.

This clonotype was seen repeatedly, ten times or more. The gene calls are TRBV28 and TRBJ1-4; D is undetermined. Germline CDR1 reads MDHEN; CDR2 reads SYDVKM. V lost 1 base, J lost 0 bases, and 6 bases lay in between. The CDR3 has 15 amino acids. This CDR3 reads CASSLFGATNEKLFF. Written as DNA, the CDR3 is TGTGCCAGCAGTTTATTTGGGGCAACTAATGAAAAACTGTTTTTT.

Only one count was recorded for this clonotype. A much larger clone is a single base away; this may be a read error. The V and J genes are TRBV14 and TRBJ1-1; D unresolved. CDR3 length equals 12 residues. With 1 base removed from V and 10 bases from J, the gap between germline ends came to 10 bases. CDR1 and CDR2 from the germline V gene are SGHDN and FVKESK. The CDR3 DNA reads TGTGCCAGCAGCCAAGTAAGCGATCGAGCTTTCTTT. It codes for CASSQVSDRAFF.

This clonotype occurred a few times. This chain connects TRBV6-6 to TRBJ2-3; 9 bases align to TRBD2. The CDR3 extends over 16 amino acids. In germline, CDR1 is MNHNY, CDR2 SVGAGI (reference sequence). J was trimmed by 1 base and V by 1 base; bases with no gene match: 3. The CDR3, as DNA: TGTGCCAGCAGTTACTTGCCTAGCGGGGGCACAGATACGCAGTATTTT. Translating it yields CASSYLPSGGTDTQYF.

The chain combines TRBV3-1 with TRBJ2-1, with 10 positions matching TRBD2. This CDR3 has 17 amino acids. The germline CDR1 and CDR2 sequences are LGHDT and YNNKEL (reference sequence). V gave up 2 bases and J gave up 7 bases; unmatched junction bases: 11. CDR3 region: CASSQPRASGRGNEQFF. As DNA, the CDR3 is TGTGCCAGCAGCCAACCCCGGGCTAGCGGGAGAGGTAATGAGCAGTTCTTC.